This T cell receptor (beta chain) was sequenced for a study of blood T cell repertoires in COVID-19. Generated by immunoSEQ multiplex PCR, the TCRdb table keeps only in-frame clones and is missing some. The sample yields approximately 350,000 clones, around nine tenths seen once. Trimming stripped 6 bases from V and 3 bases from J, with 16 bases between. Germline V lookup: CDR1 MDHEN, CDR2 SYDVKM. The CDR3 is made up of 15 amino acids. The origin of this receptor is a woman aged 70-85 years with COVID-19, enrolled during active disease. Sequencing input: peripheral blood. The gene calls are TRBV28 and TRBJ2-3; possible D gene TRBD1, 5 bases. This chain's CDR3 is CASRGPQAWTDTQYF. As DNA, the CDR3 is TGTGCCAGCAGGGGGCCCCAGGCGTGGACAGATACGCAGTATTTT.